Listed below are T cell receptor beta chains from one sample, sequenced in a study of T cells in tuberculosis. Generated by immunoSEQ multiplex PCR, the TCRdb table keeps only in-frame clones and is missing some. This repertoire shows about 28,000 clones, 90% found once; its top ten account for 5% to 7%. The specimen sequenced was PBMCs. Every receptor here comes from a donor between 5 and 29 years old with latent tuberculosis or without tuberculosis infection. Both conserved end residues are part of each CDR3. D genes are given only for firm matches. Clone size is shown for a subset of rows, as once, few, many or a class of expanded clone.

size: .; D: TRBD1; V: TRBV29-1; J: TRBJ1-2; DNA: TGCAGCGCCAGAGGGGACAGGGGAGCTAACTATGGCTACACCTTC; CDR3: CSARGDRGANYGYTF
size: .; D: .; V: TRBV18; J: TRBJ1-2; DNA: TGTGCCAGCTCACCTCCGGCCACGTGGGGCGCTTCCTATGGCTACACCTTC; CDR3: CASSPPATWGASYGYTF
size: .; D: .; V: TRBV7-2; J: TRBJ1-5; DNA: TGTGCCAGCAGCCAAGGGCGGGGTTCTAATCAGCCCCAGCATTTT; CDR3: CASSQGRGSNQPQHF
size: .; D: TRBD1; V: TRBV7-7; J: TRBJ2-5; DNA: TGTGCCAGCACCAGGACAGGGGAGGAGACCCAGTACTTC; CDR3: CASTRTGEETQYF
size: .; D: .; V: TRBV2; J: TRBJ2-3; DNA: TGTGCCAGCAGTGAAGCGCGACAGGGAGGAGATACGCAGTATTTT; CDR3: CASSEARQGGDTQYF
size: .; D: .; V: TRBV10-2; J: TRBJ1-2; DNA: TGCGCCAGCAGTGAGTCATGGGCCGCTAACTATGGCTACACCTTC; CDR3: CASSESWAANYGYTF
size: .; D: .; V: TRBV5-6; J: TRBJ1-5; DNA: TGTGCCAGCAGCTCCTTTAAGAGGGATCAGCCCCAGCATTTT; CDR3: CASSSFKRDQPQHF
size: once; D: .; V: TRBV27; J: TRBJ2-7; DNA: TGTGCCAGCAGATCAACCGGGGATCATAAATACGAGCAGTACTTC; CDR3: CASRSTGDHKYEQYF
size: once; D: TRBD2; V: TRBV6-5; J: TRBJ2-1; DNA: TGTGCCAGCAGTTACTCGGGGGAGGGCTCCTACAATGAGCAGTTCTTC; CDR3: CASSYSGEGSYNEQFF
size: few; D: .; V: TRBV9; J: TRBJ1-1; DNA: TGTGCCAGCAGCGTAAGCCAGAACACTGAAGCTTTCTTT; CDR3: CASSVSQNTEAFF
size: .; D: TRBD1; V: TRBV5-1; J: TRBJ2-4; DNA: TGCGCCAGCAGCCCCGGACAGGGATCAGCCAAAAACATTCAGTACTTC; CDR3: CASSPGQGSAKNIQYF